A single sample gave rise to the 21 T cell receptor beta chains below, sequenced in a study of monozygotic twins with inflammatory bowel disease. Using the 5' RACE reads, TCRdb records one entry per CDR3 protein without DNA. The sample includes more than 300,000 distinct CDR3 sequences. Material for sequencing was blood. These receptors were taken from a human donor with ulcerative colitis or Crohn's disease, or a healthy co-twin of an affected twin (not recorded which).

The chain has TRBV6-5 and TRBJ2-3. The germline CDR1 and CDR2 sequences are MNHEY and SVGAGI. The CDR3 extends over 14 amino acids. CDR3 sequence: CASSYSTGTDTQYF.

The chain is built from TRBV11-1 and TRBJ2-5. CDR3 length: 16 amino acids. Germline values: CDR1 SGHAT, CDR2 FQDESV (reference sequence). CDR3 loop: CASSFLKGKTQETQYF.

This sequence joins TRBV6-4 and TRBJ2-3; without DNA, the TCRdb call of TRBD2 cannot be checked. Germline CDR1 and CDR2: MRHNA and SNTAGT. This CDR3 spans 15 amino acids. The CDR3 region is CASRSEGLATDTQYF.

This chain links TRBV7-2 with TRBJ1-2. Germline-derived CDR1 and CDR2 are SGHTA and FQGNSA. The CDR3 has 15 residues. CDR3: CASSLAITENYGYTF.

The gene calls are TRBV4-1 and TRBJ2-7; TCRdb selects TRBD1, and the lack of DNA leaves this call unchecked. This CDR3 comprises 13 residues. Germline V gene sequence: CDR1 MGHRA, CDR2 YSYEKL. Here the CDR3 reads CASSRTDLYEQYF.

V and J are TRBV7-2 and TRBJ1-3. Germline V CDR1 and CDR2: SGHTA, FQGNSA. The CDR3 runs to 15 residues. This chain's CDR3 is CASSLGAVSGNTIYF.

This chain uses TRBV19 with TRBJ2-7; the D call of TRBD1 rests on TCRdb alone, since no DNA is present to check it. The germline V gene encodes CDR1 LNHDA and CDR2 SQIVND (reference sequence). CDR3 size: 14 residues. The CDR3: CASRTTGQGNEQYF.

The chain employs TRBV20-1 and TRBJ1-5; the D call of TRBD1 rests on TCRdb alone, since no DNA is present to check it. Germline V gene lookup returns CDR1 DFQATT and CDR2 SNEGSKA (reference sequence). This CDR3 region has 15 residues. The CDR3 sequence is CSASGYRVSNQPQHF.

The chain carries TRBV2 and TRBJ1-2. CDR1 is SNHLY and CDR2 is FYNNEI in the germline V gene. There are 14 residues in the CDR3. CDR3 residues: CASNGVPSNYGYTF.

This rearrangement joins TRBV29-1 to TRBJ2-3; TCRdb lists TRBD2, though no DNA is available to test this call. There are 14 residues in the CDR3. From germline, CDR1 is SQVTM and CDR2 ANQGSEA. Here the CDR3 reads CSVHSGISTDTQYF.

CDR3 region: CATSSSIRGAQYF. The gene calls are TRBV7-3 and TRBJ2-5; the D call of TRBD1 rests on TCRdb alone, since no DNA is present to check it. CDR3 length equals 13 residues. The germline V gene has CDR1 SGHTA and CDR2 FQGTGA.

The V gene is TRBV7-2, the J gene TRBJ2-3; TCRdb calls TRBD1, which cannot be checked without DNA. The CDR3 totals 12 residues. Germline-derived CDR1 and CDR2 are SGHTA and FQGNSA. CDR3 in amino acids: CASSLDVPQQYF.

The chain is built from TRBV20-1 and TRBJ2-4; as DNA is missing, the TRBD1 call by TCRdb cannot be tested. Germline CDR1 and CDR2: DFQATT and SNEGSKA (reference sequence). This CDR3 region has 17 residues. Here the CDR3 reads CSARWGKGNSAKNIQYF.

The chain links TRBV3-1 to TRBJ2-3; TCRdb lists TRBD2, though no DNA is available to test this call. The CDR3 totals 15 residues. Germline V CDR1 and CDR2: LGHDT, YNNKEL (reference sequence). The chain's CDR3 is CASSLFGGATHTQYF.

The chain is built from TRBV7-8 and TRBJ2-3; no DNA is available, so the TRBD2 call from TCRdb remains unchecked. The germline V gene has CDR1 SGHVS and CDR2 FQNEAQ. The CDR3 is 18 amino acids. The CDR3: CASSWTSGGAGRLDTQYF. Full variable domain (outside the CDR3, taken from reference TRBV7-8 and TRBJ2-3): GAGVSQSPRYKVAKRGQDVALRCDPISGHVSLFWYQQALGQGPEFLTYFQNEAQLDKSGLPSDRFFAERPEGSVSTLKIQRTQQEDSAVYLCASSWTSGGAGRLDTQYFGPGTRLTVL.

The V and J genes are TRBV4-3 and TRBJ1-4; TCRdb gives TRBD1 as the D gene, but with no DNA this cannot be confirmed. This CDR3 has 15 residues. Germline V gene lookup returns CDR1 LGHNA and CDR2 YSLEER. The CDR3 here is CASSQEQGVLRHLFF.

This chain connects TRBV11-2 to TRBJ2-5; without DNA, the TCRdb call of TRBD1 cannot be checked. The CDR3 has 15 residues. Germline CDR1 reads SGHAT; CDR2 reads FQNNGV. CDR3 residues: CASSFSGGRQETQYF.

The rearrangement links TRBV6-2 or TRBV6-3 to TRBJ2-3. The CDR3 totals 17 residues. Germline CDR1 MNHEY, CDR2 SVGEGT. The CDR3 reads CASSYSVLMDYTDTQYF.

The V and J genes are TRBV20-1 and TRBJ2-3. The CDR3 totals 13 residues. Germline V CDR1 and CDR2: DFQATT, SNEGSKA (reference sequence). The CDR3 protein is CSARDYGSDTQYF.

The chain recombines TRBV23-1 with TRBJ2-1; TCRdb's D call of TRBD1 is untestable without DNA. TRBV23-1 is treated as an ORF (open reading frame) with a function not yet certain. The CDR3 extends over 19 amino acids. CDR3 sequence: CASSQGSRPPSGVYNEQFF.

The chain joins TRBV15 to TRBJ2-5; TCRdb selects TRBD1, and the lack of DNA leaves this call unchecked. The germline CDR1 and CDR2 sequences are LNHNV and YYDKDF (reference sequence). This CDR3 is built from 15 residues. The CDR3 protein is CATSRNTRDGETQYF.